This T cell receptor (beta chain) was sequenced during a study of T cell repertoires in cytomegalovirus infection. Study findings and constraints: Dominating the ex vivo response were TCR beta clonotypes that were CMV-specific and HLA-C-restricted.

This clonotype was counted at least ten times. Its antigen is unidentified. TCRdb used MiXCR to reprocess the reads, holding one entry per CDR3 protein. Of 310,000 or so distinct CDR3 sequences in the sample, 9.6% were seen once. Specimen: PBMCs. The clonotype originates from a human donor in good health (CMV status not recorded). Some clones in this sample may be carry-over from other donors' samples.

CDR3 in DNA: TGTGCCAGCAGTTACTCGAGGCCGGGGCCCAACAATGAGCAGTTCTTC. This encodes CASSYSRPGPNNEQFF. J is TRBJ2-1 and V is TRBV6-6; tentatively, D is TRBD1 or TRBD2 (5 bases each). Germline V gives CDR1 MNHNY, CDR2 SVGAGI (reference sequence). The CDR3 length is 16 residues. Trimming stripped 0 bases from V and 5 bases from J, with 14 bases between.